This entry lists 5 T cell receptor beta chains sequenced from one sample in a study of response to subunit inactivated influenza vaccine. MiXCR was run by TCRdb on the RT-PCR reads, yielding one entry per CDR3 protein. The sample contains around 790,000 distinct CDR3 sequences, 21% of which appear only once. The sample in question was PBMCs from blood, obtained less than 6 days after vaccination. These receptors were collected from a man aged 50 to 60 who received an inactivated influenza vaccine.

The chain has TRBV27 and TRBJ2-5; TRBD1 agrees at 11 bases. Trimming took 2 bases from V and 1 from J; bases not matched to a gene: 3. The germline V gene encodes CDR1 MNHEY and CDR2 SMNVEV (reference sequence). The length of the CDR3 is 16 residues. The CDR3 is CASSLIGTGGQETQYF. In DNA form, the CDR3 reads TGTGCCAGCAGTTTAATTGGGACAGGGGGCCAAGAGACCCAGTACTTC.

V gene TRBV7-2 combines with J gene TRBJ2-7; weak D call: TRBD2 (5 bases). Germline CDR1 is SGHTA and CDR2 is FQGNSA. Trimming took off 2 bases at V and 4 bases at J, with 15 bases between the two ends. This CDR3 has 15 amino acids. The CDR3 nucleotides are TGTGCCAGCAGCTTAAGGGTGGGAGTGGAGTACGAGCAGTACTTC. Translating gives CASSLRVGVEYEQYF.

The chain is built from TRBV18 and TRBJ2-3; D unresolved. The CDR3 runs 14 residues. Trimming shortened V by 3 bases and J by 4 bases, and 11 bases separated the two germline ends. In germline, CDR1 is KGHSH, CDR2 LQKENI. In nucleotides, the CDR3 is TGTGCCAGCTCACCCGTCGACGCCGCAGATACGCAGTATTTT. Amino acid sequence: CASSPVDAADTQYF. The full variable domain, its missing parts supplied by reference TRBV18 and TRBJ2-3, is NAGVMQNPRHLVRRRGQEARLRCSPMKGHSHVYWYRQLPEEGLKFMVYLQKENIIDESGMPKERFSAEFPKEGPSILRIQQVVRGDSAAYFCASSPVDAADTQYFGPGTRLTVL.

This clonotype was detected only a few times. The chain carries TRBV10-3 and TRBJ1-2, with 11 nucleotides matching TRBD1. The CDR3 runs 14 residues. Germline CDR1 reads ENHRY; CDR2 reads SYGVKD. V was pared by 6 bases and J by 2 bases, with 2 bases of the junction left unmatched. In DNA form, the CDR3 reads TGTGCCATCAGCCGGACAGGGGGCAACTATGGCTACACCTTC. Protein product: CAISRTGGNYGYTF.

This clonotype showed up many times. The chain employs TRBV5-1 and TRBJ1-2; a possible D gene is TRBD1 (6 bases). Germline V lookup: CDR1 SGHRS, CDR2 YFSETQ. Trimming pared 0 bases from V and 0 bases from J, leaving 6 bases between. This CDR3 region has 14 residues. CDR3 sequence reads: CASSLEGANYGYTF. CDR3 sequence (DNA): TGCGCCAGCAGCTTGGAGGGGGCTAACTATGGCTACACCTTC.